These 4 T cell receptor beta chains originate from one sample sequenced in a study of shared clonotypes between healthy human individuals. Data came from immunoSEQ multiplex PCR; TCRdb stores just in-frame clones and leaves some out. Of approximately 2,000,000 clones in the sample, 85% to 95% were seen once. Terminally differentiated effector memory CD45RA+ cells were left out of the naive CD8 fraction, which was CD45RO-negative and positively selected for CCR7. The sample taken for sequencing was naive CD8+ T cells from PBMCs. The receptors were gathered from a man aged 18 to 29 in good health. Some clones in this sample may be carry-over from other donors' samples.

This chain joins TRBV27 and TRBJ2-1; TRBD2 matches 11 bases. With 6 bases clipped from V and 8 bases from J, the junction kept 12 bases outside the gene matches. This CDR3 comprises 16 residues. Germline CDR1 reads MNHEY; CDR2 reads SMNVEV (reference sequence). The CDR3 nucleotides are TGTGCCAGCAGCCCCGGACTAGCGGGTATTAGCCATGAGCAGTTCTTC. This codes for CASSPGLAGISHEQFF.

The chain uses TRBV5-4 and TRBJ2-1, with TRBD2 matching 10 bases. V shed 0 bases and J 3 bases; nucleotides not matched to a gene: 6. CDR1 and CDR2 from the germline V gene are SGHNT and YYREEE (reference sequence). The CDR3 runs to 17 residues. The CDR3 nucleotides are TGTGCCAGCAGCTTGGAGCCTAGCGGGGGTTTCTACAATGAGCAGTTCTTC. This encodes CASSLEPSGGFYNEQFF. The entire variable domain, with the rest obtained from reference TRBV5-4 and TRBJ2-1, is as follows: ETGVTQSPTHLIKTRGQQVTLRCSSQSGHNTVSWYQQALGQGPQFIFQYYREEENGRGNFPPRFSGLQFPNYSSELNVNALELDDSALYLCASSLEPSGGFYNEQFFGPGTRLTVL.

The CDR3 coding sequence is TGTGCCAGCAGCGTAGCTAGGACTAGAGACGAGCAGTACTTC. This sequence encodes CASSVARTRDEQYF. The chain couples TRBV9 to TRBJ2-7; TRBD2 matches at 7 bases. Germline CDR1 SGDLS, CDR2 YYNGEE. J lost 5 bases, V lost 0 bases, and 5 bases had no gene match. The CDR3 contains 14 residues.

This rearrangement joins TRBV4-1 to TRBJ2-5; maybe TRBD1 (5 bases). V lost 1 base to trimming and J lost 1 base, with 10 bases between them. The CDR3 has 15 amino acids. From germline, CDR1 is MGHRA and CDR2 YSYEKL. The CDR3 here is CASSQGGQGQETQYF. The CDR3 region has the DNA TGCGCCAGCAGCCAAGGGGGCCAGGGCCAAGAGACCCAGTACTTC.